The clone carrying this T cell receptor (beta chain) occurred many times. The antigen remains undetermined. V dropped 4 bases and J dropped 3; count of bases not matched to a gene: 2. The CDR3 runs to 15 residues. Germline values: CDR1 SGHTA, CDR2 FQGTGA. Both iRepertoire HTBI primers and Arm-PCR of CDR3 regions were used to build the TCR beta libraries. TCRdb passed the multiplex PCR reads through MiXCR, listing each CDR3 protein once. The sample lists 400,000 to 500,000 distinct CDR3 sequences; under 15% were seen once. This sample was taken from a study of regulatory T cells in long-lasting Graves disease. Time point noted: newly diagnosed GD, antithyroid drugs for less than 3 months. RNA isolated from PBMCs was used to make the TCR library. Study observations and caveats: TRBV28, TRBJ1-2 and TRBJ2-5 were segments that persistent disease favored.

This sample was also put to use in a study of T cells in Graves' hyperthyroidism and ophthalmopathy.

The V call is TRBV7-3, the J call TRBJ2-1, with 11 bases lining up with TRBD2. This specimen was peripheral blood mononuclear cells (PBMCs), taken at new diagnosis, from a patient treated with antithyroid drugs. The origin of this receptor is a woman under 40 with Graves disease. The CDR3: CASSSTSGGYNEQFF. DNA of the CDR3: TGTGCCAGCAGCTCCACTAGCGGGGGCTACAATGAGCAGTTCTTC.